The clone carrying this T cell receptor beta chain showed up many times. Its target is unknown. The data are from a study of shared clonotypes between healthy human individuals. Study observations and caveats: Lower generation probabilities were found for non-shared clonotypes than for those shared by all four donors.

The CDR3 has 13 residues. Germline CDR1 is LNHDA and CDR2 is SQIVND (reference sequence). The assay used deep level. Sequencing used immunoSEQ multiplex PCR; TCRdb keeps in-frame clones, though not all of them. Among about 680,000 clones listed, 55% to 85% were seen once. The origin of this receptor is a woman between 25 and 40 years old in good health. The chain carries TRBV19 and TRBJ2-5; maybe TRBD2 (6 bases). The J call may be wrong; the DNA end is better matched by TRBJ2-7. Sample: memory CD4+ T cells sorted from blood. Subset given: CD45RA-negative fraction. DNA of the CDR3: TGTGCCAGTAGCCGGGACTCCGACCGCGAGCAGTACTTC. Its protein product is CASSRDSDREQYF.